The sequence of this TCR beta chain was determined in a study of blood T cell repertoires in COVID-19. Study-wide background: From the United States, Italy and Spain came samples of acute and convalescent COVID-19. The analysed material was cDNA or gDNA that came from T cells, B-cell-depleted T cells, or PBMCs.

This clone has a count of ten or more. The data were produced by immunoSEQ multiplex PCR, yet TCRdb's version contains in-frame clones alone and is incomplete. The sample shows under 200,000 clones, around 82% of them seen only once. V shed 6 bases and J 4 bases; nucleotides not matched to a gene: 8. CDR1 is MNHEY and CDR2 is SVGAGI in the germline V gene. The CDR3 is made up of 15 amino acids. The rearrangement uses TRBV6-5 and TRBJ1-5; 8 nucleotides align to TRBD1. The sample comprised PBMCs or T cells enriched from blood (not recorded which). The source of this sequence is a woman aged 45-60 years in a cohort exposed to, infected with or recovered from COVID-19 (not recorded which). CDR3 region: CASRDSDRANQPQHF. In DNA form, the CDR3 reads TGTGCCAGCAGGGACTCGGACAGGGCGAATCAGCCCCAGCATTTT.